The rows below give T cell receptor beta chains drawn from one sample of a study of cytomegalovirus exposure and HLA in healthy donors. TCRdb keeps only in-frame clones here, not all; method: immunoSEQ multiplex PCR. The table has about 110,000 clones, around 64% seen once. Sequenced input: PBMCs. The receptors stem from a woman in her thirties in good health and CMV-seronegative. The CDR3 runs from the conserved cysteine through the conserved F or W. The D gene is left open where the match is weak. Clone size is stated in some rows and not others, as once, few, many or a class when expanded.

v_gene	d_gene	abundance	j_gene	CDR3aa	CDR3nt
TRBV7-6	.	once	TRBJ2-7	CASSSGVGSTYEQYF	TGTGCCAGCAGCTCCGGGGTGGGGAGCACCTACGAGCAGTACTTC
TRBV19	.	.	TRBJ1-5	CASSPGQERVNQPQHF	TGTGCCAGTAGTCCCGGACAAGAGCGGGTCAATCAGCCCCAGCATTTT
TRBV18	TRBD1	once	TRBJ2-7	CASSPIRDRTFYEQYF	TGTGCCAGCTCACCAATCCGGGACAGGACCTTCTACGAGCAGTACTTC
TRBV9	TRBD1	few	TRBJ2-3	CASRTGQGFTDTQYF	TGTGCCAGCAGGACCGGACAGGGATTCACAGATACGCAGTATTTT
TRBV28	.	once	TRBJ2-2	CASRISGLATNTGELFF	TGTGCCAGCAGAATTAGCGGACTGGCCACGAACACCGGGGAGCTGTTTTTT
TRBV7-2	TRBD1	.	TRBJ2-3	CASSLPLTGVVLSTDTQYF	TGTGCCAGCAGCTTACCGTTAACAGGGGTTGTCCTCAGCACAGATACGCAGTATTTT
TRBV2	TRBD2	.	TRBJ2-1	CASSVDSGQPNEQFF	TGTGCCAGCAGTGTTGATAGCGGGCAACCCAATGAGCAGTTCTTC
TRBV7-2	TRBD1	few	TRBJ1-2	CASSFGQGQGYTF	TGTGCCAGCAGCTTTGGACAGGGTCAGGGCTACACCTTC
TRBV6-1	.	.	TRBJ1-4	CASSSGPATNEKLFF	TGTGCCAGCAGTTCTGGCCCTGCAACTAATGAAAAACTGTTTTTT
TRBV28	.	.	TRBJ2-7	CASRNSGPSGPTYEQYF	TGTGCCAGCAGAAATAGCGGACCAAGTGGCCCAACCTACGAGCAGTACTTC
TRBV19	TRBD2	.	TRBJ2-7	CASSQGLAQSSYEQYF	TGTGCCAGTAGTCAGGGACTAGCGCAGAGCTCCTACGAGCAGTACTTC
TRBV28	TRBD1	once	TRBJ1-2	CASSSGTGRLGYGYTF	TGTGCCAGCAGCTCCGGGACAGGGAGACTTGGGTATGGCTACACCTTC
TRBV18	TRBD1	.	TRBJ2-3	CASSPDRTSTDTQYF	TGTGCCAGCTCACCGGACAGGACTAGCACAGATACGCAGTATTTT
TRBV21-1	.	.	TRBJ2-7	CASLKSGDHEQYF	TGTGCCAGTCTTAAGTCAGGGGACCACGAGCAGTACTTC
TRBV7-9	TRBD1	.	TRBJ2-3	CASSLGQGSTDTQYF	TGTGCCAGCAGCCTGGGACAGGGGAGTACAGATACGCAGTATTTT
TRBV9	TRBD1	.	TRBJ1-6	CASSAPPGTGTTPLHF	TGTGCCAGCAGCGCCCCACCTGGGACAGGGACCACACCCCTCCACTTT
TRBV7-9	.	.	TRBJ1-1	CASRPIGQGNTEAFF	TGTGCCAGCAGACCTATCGGGCAGGGGAACACTGAAGCTTTCTTT
TRBV25-1	.	few	TRBJ2-4	CASRKGGENIQYF	TGTGCCAGCAGGAAGGGGGGGGAAAACATTCAGTACTTC
TRBV7-9	.	few	TRBJ2-7	CSSSLGHQVLYF	TGTTCCAGCAGCTTAGGCCACCAGGTATTGTACTTC
TRBV7-2	.	.	TRBJ2-6	CASSPGRGRTSGANVLTF	TGTGCCAGCAGCCCCGGGCGGGGGCGAACCTCTGGGGCCAACGTCCTGACTTTC
TRBV18	.	.	TRBJ2-2	CASSQREVGNTGELFF	TGTGCCAGCTCGCAAAGGGAGGTCGGGAACACCGGGGAGCTGTTTTTT
TRBV28	.	few	TRBJ2-7	CASQRGGYEQYF	TGTGCCAGTCAGAGGGGGGGCTACGAGCAGTACTTC
TRBV5-1	TRBD1	few	TRBJ2-2	CASRLKQGADTGELFF	TGCGCCAGCAGACTGAAACAGGGGGCAGATACCGGGGAGCTGTTTTTT
TRBV6-5	TRBD1	.	TRBJ2-7	CASSYEGAKQYF	TGTGCCAGCAGTTACGAGGGGGCTAAGCAGTACTTC
TRBV11-2	TRBD2	.	TRBJ2-7	CASRKQAGVWEQYF	TGTGCCAGCAGAAAACAAGCGGGAGTTTGGGAGCAGTACTTC
TRBV28	TRBD2	.	TRBJ2-7	CASSPGSGRLIEQYF	TGTGCCAGCAGCCCCGGGAGCGGGAGGTTGATCGAGCAGTACTTC
TRBV7-6	TRBD1	.	TRBJ2-5	CASSLLTGEETQYF	TGTGCCAGCAGCCTCCTCACAGGGGAAGAGACCCAGTACTTC
TRBV6-5	TRBD1	few	TRBJ2-7	CASSYRTTGSEQYF	TGTGCCAGCAGTTACCGTACGACAGGGAGCGAGCAGTACTTC
TRBV15	TRBD2	.	TRBJ2-3	CATSRTGLADTQYF	TGTGCCACCAGCAGAACGGGACTAGCGGATACGCAGTATTTT
TRBV27	.	.	TRBJ1-1	CASSPTYSPDGNTEAFF	TGTGCCAGCAGTCCGACATATTCACCTGATGGGAACACTGAAGCTTTCTTT
TRBV7-9	.	few	TRBJ2-2	CASSYQGAHFGELFF	TGTGCCAGCAGCTACCAAGGGGCCCACTTCGGGGAGCTGTTTTTT
TRBV7-8	.	few	TRBJ2-7	CASRRDTSYEQYF	TGTGCCAGCAGGAGGGACACCTCCTACGAGCAGTACTTC
TRBV6-6	TRBD1	.	TRBJ1-1	CASSYADRGTEAFF	TGTGCCAGCAGTTACGCTGACAGGGGAACTGAAGCTTTCTTT
TRBV7-2	.	.	TRBJ2-3	CASSLVGVTDTQYF	TGTGCCAGCAGCTTAGTCGGGGTGACAGATACGCAGTATTTT
TRBV5-1	TRBD2	.	TRBJ2-3	CASSNLAGPASTDTQYF	TGCGCCAGCAGCAACCTAGCGGGACCCGCTAGCACAGATACGCAGTATTTT
TRBV7-3	TRBD2	.	TRBJ2-1	CASSLVVAGGIGNEQFF	TGTGCCAGCAGCTTAGTAGTAGCGGGAGGAATAGGCAATGAGCAGTTCTTC
TRBV28	.	few	TRBJ2-1	CASSLLALVANEQFF	TGTGCCAGCAGTTTGCTAGCGTTAGTAGCCAATGAGCAGTTCTTC
TRBV7-9	TRBD2	.	TRBJ2-7	CASSRLAGSYEQYF	TGTGCCAGCAGCCGACTAGCGGGTTCCTACGAGCAGTACTTC
TRBV5-6	TRBD1	.	TRBJ2-7	CASSYGQDFYEQYF	TGTGCCAGCAGCTACGGACAGGATTTCTACGAGCAGTACTTC
TRBV27	TRBD2	.	TRBJ2-1	CASSLFLGASGINEQFF	TGTGCCAGCAGTTTATTTCTCGGGGCTAGCGGGATAAATGAGCAGTTCTTC